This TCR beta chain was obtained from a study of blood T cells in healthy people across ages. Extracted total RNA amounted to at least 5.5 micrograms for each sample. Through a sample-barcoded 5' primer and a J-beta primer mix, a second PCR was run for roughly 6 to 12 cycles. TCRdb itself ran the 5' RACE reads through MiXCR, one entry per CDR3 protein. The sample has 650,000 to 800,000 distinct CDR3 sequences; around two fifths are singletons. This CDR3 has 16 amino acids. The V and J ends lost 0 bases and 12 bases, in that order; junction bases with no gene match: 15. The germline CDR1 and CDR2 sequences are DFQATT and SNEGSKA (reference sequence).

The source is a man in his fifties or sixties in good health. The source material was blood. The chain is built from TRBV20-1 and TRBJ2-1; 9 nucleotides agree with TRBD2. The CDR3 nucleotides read TGCAGTGCTAGAGATGGAACTAAGGCTAGCGGGGTTAGGCAGTTCTTC. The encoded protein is CSARDGTKASGVRQFF.